This T cell receptor beta chain derives from a study of shared clonotypes between healthy human individuals. Findings and caveats of the study: Non-shared clonotypes had lower generation probabilities than those shared by all four donors. Across a few donors, naive CD4 shared about 5%, naive CD8 less than 4%, memory CD4 roughly 2.4%, memory CD8 0.35% to 0.5%.

Terminally differentiated effector memory CD45RA+ cells were excluded by CCR7 positive selection of CD45RO-negative cells. The V gene's germline CDR1 is MDHEN and CDR2 SYDVKM. V lost 10 bases and J lost 3; bases outside the gene matches: 7. CDR3 length: 13 amino acids. Measured with immunoSEQ multiplex PCR; TCRdb has only the in-frame clones, and not every one. The data hold around 2,000,000 clones, with 85% to 95% observed a single time. A word on this clone: Its specificity is not known.

The specimen sequenced was naive CD8+ T cells sorted from blood. The chain couples TRBV28 to TRBJ2-7; 9 bases agree with TRBD1. The sequence was collected from a man between 18 and 35 years old in good health. CDR3 sequence (DNA): TGTGCCATCGCCGGGACAGGGCTCTACGAGCAGTACTTC. Its protein product is CAIAGTGLYEQYF. The entire variable domain, with the rest obtained from reference TRBV28 and TRBJ2-7, is as follows: DVKVTQSSRYLVKRTGEKVFLECVQDMDHENMFWYRQDPGLGLRLIYFSYDVKMKEKGDIPEGYSVSREKKERFSLILESASTNQTSMYLCAIAGTGLYEQYFGPGTRLTVT.